Listed here are 4 T cell receptor beta chains from one sample, sequenced in a study of response to subunit inactivated influenza vaccine. One entry per CDR3 protein results from TCRdb running MiXCR on the RT-PCR reads. The table shows fewer than 200,000 distinct CDR3 sequences, with 7.5% to 10% occurring only once. Specimen: non-naive T cells sorted from PBMCs, collected on the day of vaccination. These receptors were taken from a middle-aged man who received an inactivated influenza vaccine.

This chain connects TRBV5-4 to TRBJ2-3; 12 positions agree with TRBD2. Germline V gene data show CDR1 as SGHNT and CDR2 as YYREEE (reference sequence). Trimming took 4 bases from V and 2 from J; bases not matched to a gene: 5. This CDR3 region has 16 residues. CDR3 bases: TGTGCCAGCAGCCCTAGCGGGGGGGTCCACACAGATACGCAGTATTTT. This translates into CASSPSGGVHTDTQYF.

Ten or more counts support this clonotype. V usage is TRBV6-2 or TRBV6-3 and J usage is TRBJ2-1; 7 bases match TRBD1. The CDR3 length is 15 residues. Germline CDR1 is MNHEY and CDR2 is SVGEGT. Unmatched junction bases numbered 9, after V lost 4 bases and J lost 6 bases. CDR3 DNA sequence: TGTGCCAGCAGTTCTGGGGACAGTGCGGGCAATGAGCAGTTCTTC. Protein sequence: CASSSGDSAGNEQFF.

The V call is TRBV20-1, the J call TRBJ1-5; the D gene is possibly TRBD1 (5 bases). Trimming took 0 bases from V and 1 from J, leaving 16 bases between them. The CDR3 runs 17 residues. CDR1 DFQATT and CDR2 SNEGSKA come from the germline V gene (reference sequence). As DNA, the CDR3 is TGCAGTGCTAGAGATAGACAGCTCACCCAAAGCAATCAGCCCCAGCATTTT. Encoded protein: CSARDRQLTQSNQPQHF.

This rearrangement joins TRBV19 to TRBJ2-3; D may be TRBD1 (5 bases). This CDR3 contains 13 residues. The V end was cut by 4 bases, the J end by 8 bases, with 13 bases between. In germline, CDR1 is LNHDA, CDR2 SQIVND (reference sequence). The DNA for the CDR3 is TGTGCCAGTAGTACCCCCGCTCAGGGTACGCAGTATTTT. It translates to CASSTPAQGTQYF.